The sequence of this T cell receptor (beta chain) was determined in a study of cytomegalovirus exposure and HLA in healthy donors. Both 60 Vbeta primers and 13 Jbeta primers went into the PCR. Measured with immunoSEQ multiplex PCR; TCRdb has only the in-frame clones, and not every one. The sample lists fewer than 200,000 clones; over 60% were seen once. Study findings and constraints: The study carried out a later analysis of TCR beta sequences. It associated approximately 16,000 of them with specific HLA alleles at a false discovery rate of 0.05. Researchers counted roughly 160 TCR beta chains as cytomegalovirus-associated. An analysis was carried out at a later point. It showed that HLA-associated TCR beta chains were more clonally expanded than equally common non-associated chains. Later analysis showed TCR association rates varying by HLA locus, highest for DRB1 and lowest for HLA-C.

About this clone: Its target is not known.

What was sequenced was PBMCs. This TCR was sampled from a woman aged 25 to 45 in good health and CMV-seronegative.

In DNA, the CDR3 is TGTGCCAGCAGTTTAGCCGCCCGGTCTGGAAACACCATATATTTT. Its translation: CASSLAARSGNTIYF. V gene TRBV28 combines with J gene TRBJ1-3; D is ambiguous. V lost 2 bases and J lost 1, with 9 bases in between. CDR3 size: 15 residues. CDR1 is MDHEN, CDR2 SYDVKM, per germline.